The entry below describes one T cell receptor (beta chain). This clonotype was picked up many times. Its antigen is unknown. No much larger clone exists at a distance of one base, and base qualities are not known. This record comes from a study of T cells in Graves' hyperthyroidism and ophthalmopathy (dated by TCRdb to between 2017 and 2020). With respect to the entire study: Peripheral blood samples were taken at initial diagnosis, before any treatment was given. The study also compared thyroid tissue and blood T-cell repertoires from roughly 6 Graves' hyperthyroidism patients. An independent validation cohort of fewer than 20 hyperthyroidism patients and 17 patients who later progressed to ophthalmopathy tested prospective prediction of ophthalmopathy. After blood sampling, hyperthyroidism patients were treated with methimazole at a starting dose of 30 mg daily, and ophthalmopathy patients were treated with high-dose intravenous methylprednisolone. The paper describes TCR Vbeta CDR3 sequencing of 135 peripheral blood samples, made up of fewer than 50 ophthalmopathy patients, more than 70 hyperthyroidism patients and 17 progressor patients. The roughly 91 discovery patients were randomly divided into training and test sets at a 7:3 ratio. A discovery cohort of around 100 patients, roughly 45 with Graves' ophthalmopathy and under 60 with stable Graves' hyperthyroidism, was used to find distinguishing TCR V-J signatures.

Looking up the germline V gene yields CDR1 MNHNS and CDR2 SASEGT. Between the V and J ends, shortened by 6 bases and 0 bases respectively, the junction contains 11 bases. The CDR3 spans 15 residues, from the cysteine through the phenylalanine. Left in the record is the CDR3 DNA by itself, 45 bases read in frame from the first base. TCR beta CDR3 regions were amplified from RNA transcripts. A first-round RT-PCR of the TCR CDR3 used the HTBI primer set with the Qiagen OneStep RT-PCR kit. Libraries were constructed in a second round of multiplex PCR, after which size selection and purification were carried out. Libraries were sequenced paired-end with 100 bp reads on an Illumina HiSeq2000. The published analysis was carried out like this. SOAPnuke was used to process the raw data, throwing out any read that contained adapters or uncalled bases, had a mean Phred below 15, or lacked an exact constant-primer or identifier match. COPE v1.2.5 was used to merge the high-quality paired reads, and each unique nucleotide sequence was defined as a clonotype. Clonotypes were aligned to IMGT TRBV, TRBD and TRBJ reference segments using MiTCR v1.1. Only V-J combinations with frequency above 0.0001, covering roughly 99% of repertoires, were analysed. A TCS score was defined as the ratio of F50 (clonal expansion) to E x V (chaos), with BLOSUM62-based TCRdist applied between CDR3 peptides within each V-J. Welch's t-statistics and random forest reduced roughly 500 V-J features to 10 to 15, which were used in a naive Bayes classifier (R e1071). TCRdb itself trimmed the public reads at Q25 with fastp, ran MiXCR and retained productive beta chains. When rows share a CDR3 protein, they turn into one entry using the most common DNA and genes. The V and J calls here are based on TCRdb, not the publication. In all, the sample holds about 350,000 distinct CDR3 sequences, and about 14% of those were seen once. Around 23% of the sample belongs to the ten largest clones.

A patient counted as having stable Graves' hyperthyroidism if no progression to ophthalmopathy occurred over 18 months of follow-up. The hyperthyroidism patients were between 18 and 65 years old and newly diagnosed, with a disease duration of less than 2 months. Any patient with an uncontrolled infection, another autoimmune disease, pregnancy or lactation was excluded. Diagnoses were based on clinical symptoms, serum thyroxine and TRAb, thyroid ultrasound and orbital computed tomography. PBMCs were isolated from 10 ml of fresh peripheral blood by Ficoll-Paque density gradient centrifugation. Total RNA was extracted using Trizol reagent, and RNA quality was assessed on an Agilent 2100 Bioanalyzer. Broader findings and caveats from the paper: In validation, the model predicted progression to ophthalmopathy a median of 6.5 months before onset, with approximately 71% sensitivity and roughly 79% specificity. Sample size was not statistically predetermined, and blinding of investigators to group allocation was not performed. Blood samples also contained most of the expanded thyroid clonotypes (frequency above 0.001), which suggests that blood repertoires may reflect thyroid immune responses. In cross-validation, a model built on a 13 V-J signature told ophthalmopathy apart from stable hyperthyroidism with about 90% sensitivity and roughly 81% specificity, and in testing the same model reached 80%/75%.

The sequence was obtained from a young woman with Graves' hyperthyroidism. Sequencing was carried out using blood. Recombination connected TRBV6-1 to TRBJ1-4; no D gene call is confident. The DNA is TGTGCCAGCAGGCGGACGGGCCCAACTAATGAAAAACTGTTTTTT. This encodes CASRRTGPTNEKLFF.